This T cell receptor beta chain comes out of a study of blood T cell repertoires in COVID-19 (dated by TCRdb to 2020 to 2021). About the full investigation: Samples covering the acute and convalescent phases of COVID-19 were provided by collaborators in the United States, Italy and Spain. The material from the prospective study consisted of cDNA or gDNA derived from T cells, B-cell-depleted T cells, or PBMCs. The dataset comprised deeply sampled blood TCRbeta repertoires from subjects exposed to, actively infected with, or recovered from COVID-19. The repertoires were made available in a free public database intended to serve as a resource for research on the immune response to SARS-CoV-2. Samples came from the ongoing ImmuneRACE study (first 160 participants) plus 1,254 subjects from 6 global collaborators. A de-identified subject ID, COVID-19 status, age in years and sex were almost always included in the sample metadata. Where HLA class I and class II types were available, the types were taken from metadata supplied by the sample provider, not from assay-based typing.

As regards this clone: The specificity of this receptor is unknown. Per-nucleotide qualities are absent, and no much larger clonotype sits a single base away.

Participants in the prospective study were aged about 18 to 100 years, lived in over 20 United States geographic areas, and enrolled through a virtual design. In the prospective study, participants were assigned to cohorts based on the clinical history participants reported in a screening survey and a study questionnaire. A participant counted as exposed if, within 2 weeks of entering the study, that participant had been in contact with someone who had a PCR-confirmed or clinician-diagnosed COVID-19 case. In the prospective study, whole blood, serum and a nasopharyngeal or oropharyngeal swab were collected from each participant by mobile phlebotomists. Participants in the prospective study had the option to provide additional blood draws and questionnaires over an approximately 2-month period. Blood samples from the prospective study were shipped frozen or at room temperature prior to DNA extraction.

The immunoSEQ Assay, a bias-controlled multiplex PCR, was used to amplify TCRbeta CDR3 regions from genomic DNA. As for how the authors treated the data: The number of nucleated cells in each sample was estimated by amplification of reference gene primers within the assay. To quantify the absolute abundance of each unique TCRbeta CDR3 rearrangement, sequence reads were collapsed and filtered. For each sample, productive Simpson clonality was calculated by taking the square root of Simpson's diversity index across productive rearrangements. TCRdb's version of the immuneACCESS table is confined to in-frame rearrangements and falls short of the full clone set. An unresolved V gene accounts for under half of the shortfall where checked; the remainder is of unknown origin. The DNA gave D and trimming, while V, J and clone size come from that table. The sample table shows roughly 240,000 clones, and 75% to 90% are seen once. About 1% of the sample is in the top ten clones.

Study-level results and caveats: The amount of clinical and demographic metadata varied by source and participant and was provided uncurated.

For this chain, trimming is 5 bases at the V end and 6 bases at the J end, and the number of junction bases without a gene match is 6. According to the germline V gene (reference sequence), CDR1 reads SEHNR and CDR2 reads FQNEAQ. Reading from cysteine to phenylalanine, the CDR3 counts 15 amino acids. CDR3 DNA is the only sequence kept; it has 45 bases, read in frame from the first base. Sequenced material: PBMCs or T cells enriched from blood (not recorded which). The sequence was collected from a man aged 50-59 years who had been exposed to COVID-19. The V and J segments used are TRBV7-9 and TRBJ2-2; 10 central bases correspond to TRBD2. The sequenced DNA: TGTGCCAGCAGCATGAGCGGGGGGGCCGCCGGGGAGCTGTTTTTT. This sequence encodes CASSMSGGAAGELFF.